This is a list of T cell receptor beta chains from one sample in a study of CD8 T cells in ankylosing spondylitis. TCRdb reanalysed the 5' RACE reads using MiXCR and keeps one entry per CDR3 protein. The data show 250,000 to 400,000 distinct CDR3 sequences, roughly 12% seen once. Material for sequencing was blood, either unsorted or a sorted T cell fraction (not recorded which). Every receptor here comes from a female donor with ankylosing spondylitis or in good health (not recorded which). CDR3s include the opening cysteine and the closing phenylalanine or tryptophan. The D gene is left open where the match is weak. Where a row states a size, it is once, few, many or the class of an expanded clone; other rows omit it.

CDR3nt	CDR3aa	v_gene	abundance	len	j_gene	d_gene
TGTGCCAGCAAACGAATGACTCCGGGACTAGCGAGTTACAATGAGCAGTTCTTC	CASKRMTPGLASYNEQFF	TRBV28	many	18	TRBJ2-1	TRBD2
TGCGCCAGCACGAGCGGACTCTCGGAGACCCAGTACTTC	CASTSGLSETQYF	TRBV5-1	.	13	TRBJ2-5	.
TGTGCCAGCAGCTCCAATAGCGGGAGATCAGGGCGGGGCATTCAGTACTTC	CASSSNSGRSGRGIQYF	TRBV7-2	many	17	TRBJ2-4	TRBD2
TGTGCCAGCAGCTCGATTCGGGAGGGCCAAGAGACCCAGTACTTC	CASSSIREGQETQYF	TRBV7-6	few	15	TRBJ2-5	TRBD2
TGTGCCAGCAGGCGACAGGGGGCAAACACAGATACGCAGTATTTT	CASRRQGANTDTQYF	TRBV12-3/TRBV12-4	many	15	TRBJ2-3	TRBD1
TGCAGCCCCGGGGGTGGGACGGCAGATACGCAGTATTTT	CSPGGGTADTQYF	TRBV29-1	many	13	TRBJ2-3	.
TGCGCCAGCAGCCCACCGGGACATAAGAACACCGGGGAGCTGTTTTTT	CASSPPGHKNTGELFF	TRBV5-1	many	16	TRBJ2-2	.
TGCAGTGCCGCGACCGGGACAGGGAACACTGAAGCTTTCTTT	CSAATGTGNTEAFF	TRBV20-1	many	14	TRBJ1-1	TRBD1
TGTGCCAGCTCACCTAAATCGGGGGAAGCAGGAAACACCATATATTTT	CASSPKSGEAGNTIYF	TRBV18	few	16	TRBJ1-3	.
TGTGCCACCAGTGGCCACGGCAATCAGCCCCAGCATTTT	CATSGHGNQPQHF	TRBV24-1	many	13	TRBJ1-5	.
TGTGCCAGCAGCTTAATCCCCCTTGGACAAAACCTTGCAACTAATGAAAAACTGTTTTTT	CASSLIPLGQNLATNEKLFF	TRBV7-6	many	20	TRBJ1-4	.
TGTGCCAGCCTGGCGGTCGGGGAGCTGTTTTTT	CASLAVGELFF	TRBV28	.	11	TRBJ2-2	.
TGTGCCAGCAGTTTTCAAAGTCCCGATTGGGCCGGGGAGCTGTTTTTT	CASSFQSPDWAGELFF	TRBV27	.	16	TRBJ2-2	.
TGCGCCAGCAGCACAACGGGACGTGGAGGGTCTGAAGCTTTCTTT	CASSTTGRGGSEAFF	TRBV5-1	few	15	TRBJ1-1	.
TGCAGTGCTCCACAGTTCGCAGGGACAGTTAATCAGCCCCAGCATTTT	CSAPQFAGTVNQPQHF	TRBV20-1	few	16	TRBJ1-5	TRBD1